This TCR beta chain was retrieved from a study of blood T cell repertoires in COVID-19. Overall study: Samples came from the United States, Italy and Spain, spanning acute and convalescent COVID-19. In each case, the material was cDNA or gDNA derived from T cells, B-cell-depleted T cells, or PBMCs.

Per germline, CDR1 MNHEY and CDR2 SVGAGI. This CDR3 contains 15 residues. Unmatched junction bases numbered 6, after V lost 4 bases and J lost 0 bases. Here immunoSEQ multiplex PCR was the method, and the copy in TCRdb shows in-frame clones only, minus some. The top ten hold 1.4% to 1.5% of the sample, which has 350,000 to 500,000 clones, roughly 84% seen once. Study members were between about 18 and 90 years old and lived in roughly 24 US regions. During the 2 weeks before they entered the study, exposed participants had met someone with a PCR-confirmed or clinician-diagnosed COVID-19 case. The clonotype was recovered from a woman aged 18-30 years who had been exposed to COVID-19. V and J are TRBV6-5 and TRBJ2-7; TRBD2 matches 7 bases. The source material was PBMCs or T cells enriched from blood (not recorded which). CDR3: CASSSFRDYSYEQYF. The CDR3 coding sequence is TGTGCCAGCAGTTCCTTCCGGGACTACTCCTACGAGCAGTACTTC.